Following are 2 T cell receptor beta chains from one sample sequenced in a study of chemoradiotherapy in HPV16-positive cancers. TCRdb's table, derived via immunoSEQ multiplex PCR, lists solely in-frame clones and lacks some. The sample shows around 17,000 clones, 65% to 80% of them seen only once. The specimen comprised tumor tissue, sampled from a patient who underwent chemoradiotherapy. All receptors come from a human donor with HPV-associated anogenital cancer.

V usage is TRBV2 and J usage is TRBJ2-3, with TRBD1 matching 11 bases. Germline V gene lookup returns CDR1 SNHLY and CDR2 FYNNEI. The CDR3 spans 13 residues. Losses at the gene ends were 4 bases for V and 11 bases for J; bases not matched to a gene: 5. The CDR3 nucleotides read TGTGCCAGCAGTGGGACAGGGGGCTTGGGGCAGTATTTT. Protein sequence: CASSGTGGLGQYF.

Only a few counts were recorded for this clone. The chain links TRBV11-2 to TRBJ2-5; D call uncertain. In germline, CDR1 is SGHAT, CDR2 FQNNGV. V lost 0 bases and J 5 bases, leaving 7 bases between the germline ends. This CDR3 is 13 amino acids long. CDR3 bases: TGTGCCAGCAGCTTAGAACCCGAGGAGACCCAGTACTTC. Translated, it gives CASSLEPEETQYF.